A selection of T cell receptor beta chains follows, all from one sample in a study of T cell responses to AZD1222 COVID-19 vaccine. Produced via immunoSEQ multiplex PCR; TCRdb's table is partial and in-frame only. The profile shows fewer than 120,000 clones, about 95% of them singletons. Source: peripheral blood, taken 28 days after the second AZD1222 dose. The source is an adult who received the AZD1222 COVID-19 vaccine. Each CDR3 is given without its conserved first and last residue. Clone sizes are given selectively: once, few, many, or a class where the clone is expanded.

CDR3: ASSQDGLAGRGEQY; V: TRBV3-1/TRBV3-2; size: -
CDR3: ASSTSMNTEAF; V: TRBV19; size: -
CDR3: ASSYDRNNQPQH; V: TRBV2; size: -
CDR3: ARGGDFYGYT; V: TRBV6-1; size: -
CDR3: ASRRLPEGSEAF; V: TRBV13; size: -
CDR3: ASSGTGTDSF; V: TRBV5-4; size: -
CDR3: ASSLSTPNYGYT; V: TRBV18; size: -
CDR3: ASSQEMALGGGMTEQF; V: TRBV3-1/TRBV3-2; size: once
CDR3: ARGPPSGGITGELF; V: TRBV2; size: -
CDR3: ASSPDHGSMNTEAF; V: TRBV6-4; size: -
CDR3: ASSDRGRGETQY; V: TRBV19; size: -
CDR3: ASGWEKLF; V: TRBV19; size: -
CDR3: ASSRQGTGNTIY; V: TRBV6-5; size: -
CDR3: ASSPRRRTASNQPQH; V: TRBV2; size: -
CDR3: ASSFGGRQDNYGYT; V: TRBV27; size: -
CDR3: ASRRVWLRDEGTYNEQF; V: TRBV19; size: -
CDR3: ASSSYLSDDHFQGYT; V: TRBV21-1; size: -
CDR3: ASSSRDYGYT; V: TRBV3-1/TRBV3-2; size: -
CDR3: ASSDSGALYGYT; V: TRBV27; size: -
CDR3: ASSLVQGGNYGYT; V: TRBV27; size: -
CDR3: ASSLQGGHEQY; V: TRBV14; size: -
CDR3: ASSRQGLYEQY; V: TRBV3-1/TRBV3-2; size: -
CDR3: ASSNPGQGNYGYT; V: TRBV6-5; size: -
CDR3: ASRSGVGTGELF; V: TRBV27; size: -
CDR3: ASSTKKGGETQY; V: TRBV2; size: -
CDR3: ASSEDRFTDTQY; V: TRBV19; size: -
CDR3: ASSLRAPDRGEDMNTEAF; V: TRBV13; size: -
CDR3: ASSPTGLETQY; V: TRBV12-3/TRBV12-4; size: once
CDR3: ASSLVGDNSPLH; V: TRBV7-9; size: once
CDR3: ASSLPSYEQY; V: TRBV5-1; size: -
CDR3: ASVLGDNSRGT; V: TRBV5-1; size: -
CDR3: ASSSRDSNTEAF; V: TRBV19; size: -
CDR3: ASRRTGVDYGYT; V: TRBV2; size: -
CDR3: ASSYQGTSSYEQY; V: TRBV6-5; size: -
CDR3: ASSPTAETYNEQF; V: TRBV27; size: -
CDR3: ASSFPTSGTPAGELF; V: TRBV7-9; size: -
CDR3: ASSIGLGFRNQPQH; V: TRBV19; size: -
CDR3: ATSRVGTEAF; V: TRBV14; size: -
CDR3: SAHKNTEAF; V: TRBV29-1; size: -
CDR3: ASSNIHGRDSYEQY; V: TRBV5-1; size: -
CDR3: ASSGTGKGLYTGELF; V: TRBV28; size: -
CDR3: ASSQLVAGGYNEQF; V: TRBV4-1; size: -
CDR3: ASSLEITGGYT; V: TRBV7-9; size: -
CDR3: ASTPLGGLGYT; V: TRBV12-3/TRBV12-4; size: -
CDR3: SVEWGVTHLGYNEQF; V: TRBV29-1; size: -
CDR3: ASSSISGTRSHSGNTIY; V: TRBV18; size: -
CDR3: ASSGQKNTEAF; V: TRBV2; size: -
CDR3: ASSIGGYNEQF; V: TRBV19; size: -
CDR3: ASSLDVAGLYEQY; V: TRBV11-2; size: -
CDR3: ASSLGVYEQF; V: TRBV5-6; size: -
CDR3: ATYGGGRNYGYT; V: TRBV5-4; size: few
CDR3: ASSLSWGGGETQY; V: TRBV3-1/TRBV3-2; size: -
CDR3: ATSDFRDRSLRPQH; V: TRBV24-1; size: once
CDR3: ASSYWAETSNYGYT; V: TRBV6-5; size: -
CDR3: ASRFQYLGAGDTIY; V: TRBV12-2; size: -
CDR3: ASSFYRGMNTEAF; V: TRBV7-8; size: -
CDR3: ASSPMGTILTDTQY; V: TRBV27; size: -